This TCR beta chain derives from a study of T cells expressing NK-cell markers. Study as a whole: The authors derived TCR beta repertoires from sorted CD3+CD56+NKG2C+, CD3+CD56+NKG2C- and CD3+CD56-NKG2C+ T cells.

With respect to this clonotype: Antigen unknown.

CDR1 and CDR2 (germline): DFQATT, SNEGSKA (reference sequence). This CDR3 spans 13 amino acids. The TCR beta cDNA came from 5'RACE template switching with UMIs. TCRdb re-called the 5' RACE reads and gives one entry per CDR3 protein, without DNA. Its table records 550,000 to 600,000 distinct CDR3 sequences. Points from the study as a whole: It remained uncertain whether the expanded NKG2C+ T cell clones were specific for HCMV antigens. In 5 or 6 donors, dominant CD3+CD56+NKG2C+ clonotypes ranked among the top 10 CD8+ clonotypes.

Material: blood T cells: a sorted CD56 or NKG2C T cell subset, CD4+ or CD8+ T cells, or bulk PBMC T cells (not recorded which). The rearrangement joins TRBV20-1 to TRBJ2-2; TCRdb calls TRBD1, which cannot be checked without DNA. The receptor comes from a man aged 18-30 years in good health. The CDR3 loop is CSATDSLTGELFF.